Below, 22 T cell receptor beta chains from the same sample are listed, as sequenced in a study of siplizumab effects on memory and regulatory T cells. Sequenced by immunoSEQ multiplex PCR; TCRdb stores in-frame clones only, minus some. The top ten hold approximately 1.2% of the sample, which has about 97,000 clones, more than 85% seen once. Sequencing input: CD4+ T cells sorted from blood. The receptors were sampled from a human donor in good health.

V gene TRBV28 combines with J gene TRBJ1-2; 9 bases match TRBD1. CDR3 length equals 15 residues. Germline-derived CDR1 and CDR2 are MDHEN and SYDVKM. The V segment lost 4 bases and the J segment 5 bases; nucleotides outside the gene matches: 8. The CDR3 spells CASSWAPGQGYGYTF. CDR3 nucleotide sequence: TGTGCCAGCAGTTGGGCACCGGGACAGGGTTATGGCTACACCTTC.

The CDR3 bases are TGTGCCAGCAGCTTAAGAGTCGGGGAGCTGTTTTTT. This sequence encodes CASSLRVGELFF. V and J are TRBV11-3 and TRBJ2-2; the D is unclear. CDR1 is SGHNT and CDR2 is YENEEA in the germline V gene. The CDR3 sequence is 12 residues long. Trimming removed 2 bases at V and 7 bases at J, with 5 bases between.

This rearrangement joins TRBV5-4 to TRBJ2-7, with TRBD2 matching over 7 bases. CDR1 SGHNT and CDR2 YYREEE come from the germline V gene (reference sequence). CDR3 size: 14 residues. Germline trimming cut 4 bases from V and 3 bases from J; bases unmatched to any gene: 7. DNA of the CDR3: TGTGCCAGCAGCAGGCCTAGCGGAAACTACGAGCAGTACTTC. Its translation is CASSRPSGNYEQYF.

The chain is built from TRBV7-2 and TRBJ1-3; TRBD1 aligns across 9 bases. Germline values: CDR1 SGHTA, CDR2 FQGNSA. The CDR3 has 19 amino acids. J lost 0 bases, V lost 5 bases, and 14 bases had no gene match. CDR3 nucleotide sequence: TGTGCCAGCAGCCTAGGACAGGGGCCCTCGTGGGGCTCTGGAAACACCATATATTTT. Protein sequence: CASSLGQGPSWGSGNTIYF.

This clone was seen once. The genes are TRBV29-1 and TRBJ2-1; 9 bases are a match to TRBD1. The CDR3 consists of 19 residues. Trimming took 5 bases from V and 9 from J; bases not matched to a gene: 26. Germline assignment: CDR1 SQVTM and CDR2 ANQGSEA. The CDR3 region has the DNA TGCAGCGTTCACCCTAGACAGGGGGTATACCTGGACGCACCGGGTGAGCAGTTCTTC. This codes for CSVHPRQGVYLDAPGEQFF.

The chain combines TRBV27 with TRBJ2-5; D not resolved. There are 9 residues in the CDR3. V was shortened by 9 bases and J by 5 bases, with 4 bases between the two germline ends. Germline CDR1 is MNHEY and CDR2 is SMNVEV (reference sequence). CDR3 sequence: CARGETQYF. CDR3 in DNA: TGTGCCAGGGGGGAGACCCAGTACTTC.

This chain connects TRBV21-1 to TRBJ2-1; the table's TRBD2 call for D was not verified on the DNA. TRBV21-1 is a pseudogene segment. This CDR3 is 19 amino acids long. The CDR3 DNA sequence: TGTGCCAGCAGCAAGTTTCTAGCGGGACCCCCCCATTTGCCCAATGAGCAGTTCTTC. Protein product: CASSKFLAGPPHLPNEQFF.

CDR3 nucleotides: TGTGCCTGGAGGAACAGGTCCCGCTACACCTTC. This gives the protein CAWRNRSRYTF. This chain connects TRBV30 to TRBJ1-2; TRBD1 is a possible D gene (5 bases). The germline V gene has CDR1 GTSNPN and CDR2 SVGIG (reference sequence). The CDR3 totals 11 residues. The V end was cut by 3 bases, the J end by 9 bases, with 11 bases between. Combining the CDR3 with reference TRBV30 and TRBJ1-2 gives the whole variable domain SQTIHQWPATLVQPVGSPLSLECTVEGTSNPNLYWYRQAAGRGLQLLFYSVGIGQISSEVPQNLSASRPQDRQFILSSKKLLLSDSGFYLCAWRNRSRYTFGSGTRLTVV.

The rearrangement joins TRBV11-3 to TRBJ2-7; no clear D gene. The CDR3 spans 13 residues. CDR1 is SGHNT, CDR2 YENEEA, per germline. V lost 0 bases and J lost 5, with 8 bases in between. In DNA, the CDR3 is TGTGCCAGCAGCTTAGAAAGAGGAAACGAGCAGTACTTC. Encoded protein: CASSLERGNEQYF.

The chain couples TRBV12-5 to TRBJ2-2, with 9 bases identical to TRBD2. Germline values: CDR1 LGHNT, CDR2 FRNRAP. This CDR3 comprises 16 residues. J lost 0 bases, V lost 10 bases, and 9 bases had no gene match. The CDR3 DNA sequence: TGTGCTACGACGCTGGCTAGCGGGACGAACACCGGGGAGCTGTTTTTT. Protein sequence: CATTLASGTNTGELFF.

This rearrangement joins TRBV6-5 to TRBJ2-2; no definite D call. V was cut by 2 bases and J by 6 bases, with 7 bases left in between. Germline V gene sequence: CDR1 MNHEY, CDR2 SVGAGI. The CDR3 spans 13 residues. CDR3 protein: CASSYSSSGELFF. DNA for the CDR3: TGTGCCAGCAGTTACAGTTCTTCCGGGGAGCTGTTTTTT.

V usage is TRBV2 and J usage is TRBJ1-2, with D perhaps TRBD1 (6 bases). This CDR3 region has 14 residues. Trimming took off 5 bases at V and 7 bases at J, with 17 bases between the two ends. Looked up from germline, CDR1 is SNHLY and CDR2 is FYNNEI. The CDR3 sequence is CASSQLQTGAGYTF. CDR3 nucleotides: TGTGCCAGCAGTCAACTACAGACAGGTGCTGGCTACACCTTC. Full variable domain (remainder filled in from reference TRBV2 and TRBJ1-2): EPEVTQTPSHQVTQMGQEVILRCVPISNHLYFYWYRQILGQKVEFLVSFYNNEISEKSEIFDDQFSVERPDGSNFTLKIRSTKLEDSAMYFCASSQLQTGAGYTFGSGTRLTVV.

The J gene is TRBJ2-2, the V gene TRBV6-5, with 9 bases lining up with TRBD1. The CDR3 extends over 15 amino acids. V was clipped by 5 bases and J by 6 bases; unmatched bases: 7. Per the germline V gene, CDR1 is MNHEY and CDR2 is SVGAGI. The DNA for the CDR3 is TGTGCCAGCAGTCCCGGGACAGGGAGAGCCGGGGAGCTGTTTTTT. Amino acid sequence: CASSPGTGRAGELFF.

The table lists this clone with a count of one. V usage is TRBV20-1 and J usage is TRBJ2-1; D is ambiguous. Germline CDR1 and CDR2: DFQATT and SNEGSKA (reference sequence). The CDR3 length is 11 residues. With 3 bases removed from V and 8 bases from J, the gap between germline ends came to 8 bases. Written as DNA, the CDR3 is TGCAGTGCTAGTCTAGACGATGAGCAGTTCTTC. Amino acid sequence: CSASLDDEQFF.

This chain uses TRBV19 with TRBJ2-3; no clear D gene. CDR3 length equals 15 residues. The V gene's germline CDR1 is LNHDA and CDR2 SQIVND (reference sequence). V lost 7 bases to trimming and J lost 1 base, with 15 bases between them. CDR3: CASTLSGPRTDTQYF. The CDR3 DNA reads TGTGCCAGTACCCTGTCCGGGCCCCGCACAGATACGCAGTATTTT.

This clone was picked up one time. The rearrangement links TRBV7-6 to TRBJ2-6, with D unresolved. The CDR3 spans 14 residues. CDR1 and CDR2 from the germline V gene are SGHVS and FNYEAQ. The V end was cut by 5 bases, the J end by 1 base, with 6 bases between. The CDR3 is CASSPLSGANVLTF. CDR3 DNA: TGTGCCAGCAGCCCGTTATCTGGGGCCAACGTCCTGACTTTC. Based on the CDR3 plus reference TRBV7-6 and TRBJ2-6, the full variable domain is GAGVSQSPRYKVTKRGQDVALRCDPISGHVSLYWYRQALGQGPEFLTYFNYEAQQDKSGLPNDRFSAERPEGSISTLTIQRTEQRDSAMYRCASSPLSGANVLTFGAGSRLTVL.

The chain uses TRBV7-9 and TRBJ2-3; D may be TRBD2 (6 bases). Trimming removed 4 bases from V and 4 bases from J, with 18 bases in between. This CDR3 region has 16 residues. CDR1 and CDR2 (germline): SEHNR, FQNEAQ (reference sequence). Here the CDR3 DNA reads TGTGCCAGCAGCTACTCAGGGAGGAGGATTGCAGATACGCAGTATTTT. It is translated as CASSYSGRRIADTQYF.

The gene calls are TRBV19 and TRBJ1-5; 7 nucleotides align to TRBD1. V lost 4 bases to trimming and J lost 3 bases; unmatched junction nucleotides: 6. This CDR3 is 15 amino acids long. Germline values: CDR1 LNHDA, CDR2 SQIVND (reference sequence). The CDR3 DNA sequence: TGTGCCAGTAGTACCCCGGGACAGATCAATCAGCCCCAGCATTTT. Its protein product is CASSTPGQINQPQHF.

DNA for the CDR3: TGTGCCAGTTGTCGAACAGGGGGTGCAACTAATGAAAAACTGTTTTTT. This sequence encodes CASCRTGGATNEKLFF. V and J are TRBV19 and TRBJ1-4, with TRBD1 matching 8 bases. The CDR3 contains 16 residues. CDR1 is LNHDA, CDR2 SQIVND, per germline (reference sequence). V lost 8 bases, J lost 0 bases, and 8 bases stayed unmatched.

V usage is TRBV5-1 and J usage is TRBJ2-3; D unresolved. Trimming stripped 0 bases from V and 6 bases from J, with 8 bases between. Per the germline V gene, CDR1 is SGHRS and CDR2 is YFSETQ. This CDR3 is built from 13 residues. The CDR3 DNA reads as TGCGCCAGCAGCTTGGGAGTGCTGGATACGCAGTATTTT. This translates into CASSLGVLDTQYF.

The chain employs TRBV27 and TRBJ2-6; D is perhaps TRBD1 (6 bases). Germline CDR1 and CDR2: MNHEY and SMNVEV (reference sequence). The CDR3 is 18 residues long. V dropped 6 bases and J dropped 2 bases, with 20 bases sitting between them. The CDR3, as DNA: TGTGCCAGCAGCTTGCAGGGGTTTATTCGGACTGGGGCCAACGTCCTGACTTTC. Its translation: CASSLQGFIRTGANVLTF.

V gene TRBV27 combines with J gene TRBJ2-4; D is ambiguous. V was shortened by 11 bases and J by 10 bases, with 9 bases between the two germline ends. There are 9 residues in the CDR3. Germline V gene data show CDR1 as MNHEY and CDR2 as SMNVEV (reference sequence). The CDR3 nucleotides are TGTGCCTGGACGCCGATTCAGTACTTC. This gives the protein CAWTPIQYF.